The entry below describes one T cell receptor (beta chain). Its antigen is as yet unknown. The data stem from a study of cytomegalovirus exposure and HLA in healthy donors. Germline V CDR1 and CDR2: MNHEY, SMNVEV (reference sequence). Germline trimming cut 6 bases from V and 4 bases from J; bases unmatched to any gene: 6. There are 15 residues in the CDR3. PCR was performed using 60 Vbeta and 13 Jbeta primers. Sequencing was performed with immunoSEQ multiplex PCR; in TCRdb, only in-frame clones are kept and a portion is missing. Of tens of thousands of clones listed, about 80% are singletons. Study findings and constraints: Accurate HLA-A and HLA-B prediction from TCR beta sequences was reported for most subjects.

This receptor was taken from a man aged 30 to 45 in good health and CMV-seropositive. The chain employs TRBV27 and TRBJ1-5, with 10 nucleotides matching TRBD1. Material for sequencing was PBMCs. The DNA for the CDR3 is TGTGCCAGCAGCCCGGGACAGGGGAGAAATCAGCCCCAGCATTTT. Translating gives CASSPGQGRNQPQHF.